This TCR beta chain was profiled in a study of T cell responses to AZD1222 COVID-19 vaccine. This CDR3 is built from 15 residues. Trimming took 3 bases from V and 5 from J, leaving 17 bases between them. Germline values: CDR1 MDHEN, CDR2 SYDVKM. Assay used: immunoSEQ multiplex PCR; TCRdb lists only in-frame clones, some missing. The sample holds some 110,000 clones, around 86% seen once. The material was peripheral blood, obtained 28 days after the second dose of the MenACWY control vaccine. The V gene is TRBV28, the J gene TRBJ2-7, with D possibly matching TRBD1 (6 bases). The TCR comes from an adult who received the MenACWY meningococcal vaccine as a control. CDR3 DNA: TGTGCCAGCAGTTTTCAGGGGCACCCTGGGGACGAGCAGTACTTC. As protein: CASSFQGHPGDEQYF.